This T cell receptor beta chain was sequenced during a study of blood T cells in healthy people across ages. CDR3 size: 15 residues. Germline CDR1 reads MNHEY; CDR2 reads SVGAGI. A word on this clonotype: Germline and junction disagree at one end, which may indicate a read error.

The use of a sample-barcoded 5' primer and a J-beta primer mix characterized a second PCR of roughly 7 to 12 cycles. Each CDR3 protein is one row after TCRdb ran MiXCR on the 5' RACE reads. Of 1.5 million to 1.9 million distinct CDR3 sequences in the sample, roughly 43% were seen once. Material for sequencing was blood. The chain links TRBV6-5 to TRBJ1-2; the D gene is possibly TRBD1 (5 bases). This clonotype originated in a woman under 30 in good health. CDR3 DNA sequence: TGTACCAGCAGTTATATGGCGACAGCTAACTATGGCTACACCTTC. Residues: CTSSYMATANYGYTF.